These 19 T cell receptor beta chains were sequenced from one sample in a study of blood T cell repertoires in COVID-19. The assay was immunoSEQ multiplex PCR, and TCRdb's table has in-frame clones only and misses some. The sample contains some 7,500 clones, roughly 82% of which appear only once. Sequenced material: peripheral blood. These receptors came from a woman aged 55-70 years with active COVID-19.

J is TRBJ2-2 and V is TRBV4-3; 10 bases align to TRBD2. The CDR3 has 17 amino acids. Germline CDR1 is LGHNA and CDR2 is YSLEER. V shed 1 base, J shed 1 base, and the junction held 3 bases outside the gene matches. In nucleotides, the CDR3 is TGCGCCAGCAGCCAAGGGCTAGCGGGGGTGAACACCGGGGAGCTGTTTTTT. It translates to CASSQGLAGVNTGELFF.

This clone was picked up one time. V gene TRBV4-3 combines with J gene TRBJ1-2; TRBD1 matches 7 bases. J lost 7 bases, V lost 1 base, and 9 bases had no gene match. The CDR3 contains 15 residues. The germline gives CDR1 LGHNA, CDR2 YSLEER. The CDR3 sequence: CASSQVGAGGSGYTF. Written as DNA, the CDR3 is TGCGCCAGCAGCCAAGTGGGGGCAGGGGGTAGTGGCTACACCTTC.

The gene calls are TRBV29-1 and TRBJ1-1; TRBD1 matches at 8 bases. The CDR3 has 12 residues. The trim removed 7 bases at V and 4 bases at J, leaving 5 bases unmatched. CDR1 and CDR2 (germline): SQVTM, ANQGSEA. The CDR3 sequence: CSGNTGGTEAFF. CDR3 nucleotides: TGCAGCGGGAACACAGGGGGCACTGAAGCTTTCTTT.

V gene TRBV5-1 combines with J gene TRBJ2-5, with D possibly TRBD2 on 7 matching bases. V was cut by 3 bases and J by 5 bases, with 20 bases left in between. Per the germline V gene, CDR1 is SGHRS and CDR2 is YFSETQ. This CDR3 comprises 16 residues. The CDR3 DNA is TGCGCCAGCAGCTACGGGGGGCAGGCTGTTTGGGAGACCCAGTACTTC. Translated: CASSYGGQAVWETQYF.

The chain employs TRBV13 and TRBJ1-1, with TRBD1 matching over 7 bases. The CDR3 runs to 14 residues. J lost 1 base, V lost 10 bases, and 9 bases had no gene match. CDR1 PRHDT and CDR2 FYEKMQ come from the germline V gene (reference sequence). CDR3 DNA: TGTGCCACCCGACGAGGGGGCTGGAACACTGAAGCTTTCTTT. Translation gives CATRRGGWNTEAFF.

V is TRBV7-2 and J is TRBJ2-5; the D gene is possibly TRBD1 (6 bases). The CDR3 covers 14 residues. The V end lost 3 bases, the J end lost 5 bases, and 13 bases lay between the germline ends. Per the germline V gene, CDR1 is SGHTA and CDR2 is FQGNSA. The CDR3 sequence: CASSLWSGEETQYF. The CDR3 nucleotides are TGTGCCAGCAGCTTGTGGTCAGGGGAGGAGACCCAGTACTTC.

V gene TRBV9 combines with J gene TRBJ1-6; D might be TRBD1 (5 bases). V was shortened by 0 bases and J by 0 bases, with 7 bases between the two germline ends. The CDR3 runs to 16 residues. The germline V gene has CDR1 SGDLS and CDR2 YYNGEE. The CDR3 nucleotides read TGTGCCAGCAGCGTAGGACAGAGCTCCTATAATTCACCCCTCCACTTT. Encoded protein: CASSVGQSSYNSPLHF.

This clone has only a few counts. The genes are TRBV10-3 and TRBJ1-1; TRBD1 matches 7 bases. The CDR3 loop spans 14 amino acids. V shed 4 bases, J shed 0 bases, and the junction held 2 bases outside the gene matches. Germline CDR1 is ENHRY and CDR2 is SYGVKD. CDR3 sequence reads: CAISGQGLNTEAFF. The CDR3 bases are TGTGCCATCAGTGGACAGGGATTGAACACTGAAGCTTTCTTT.

The chain joins TRBV27 to TRBJ2-2; 7 nucleotides agree with TRBD2. Trimming cost V 3 bases and J 7 bases; bases outside gene matches: 5. CDR1 and CDR2 from the germline V gene are MNHEY and SMNVEV (reference sequence). This CDR3 comprises 14 residues. This CDR3 reads CASSFWGEGGELFF. CDR3 sequence (DNA): TGTGCCAGCAGTTTCTGGGGGGAGGGCGGGGAGCTGTTTTTT.

The rearrangement joins TRBV19 to TRBJ2-7; D not resolved. The CDR3 loop spans 12 amino acids. Germline V gene lookup returns CDR1 LNHDA and CDR2 SQIVND (reference sequence). The V gene lost 4 bases and the J gene lost 3 bases, with 7 bases spanning the gap. The CDR3 DNA reads as TGTGCCAGTAGTACAGGCAGCTACGAGCAGTACTTC. Protein product: CASSTGSYEQYF.

The rearrangement uses TRBV4-3 and TRBJ1-5; no definite D call. Between the trimmed V and J ends, which lost 4 bases and 2 bases, there was a span of 12 bases. CDR1 and CDR2 from the germline V gene are LGHNA and YSLEER. CDR3 length equals 15 residues. The CDR3 loop reads CASSPSWQGNQPQHF. Written as DNA, the CDR3 is TGCGCCAGCAGCCCGTCTTGGCAGGGCAATCAGCCCCAGCATTTT.

The chain combines TRBV27 with TRBJ2-3; TRBD2 aligns across 14 bases. V shed 5 bases and J 0 bases; nucleotides not matched to a gene: 10. The CDR3 consists of 19 residues. Germline values: CDR1 MNHEY, CDR2 SMNVEV (reference sequence). CDR3 loop: CASSKTSGGGLTSTDTQYF. In nucleotides, the CDR3 is TGTGCCAGCAGTAAGACTAGCGGGGGGGGACTGACTAGCACAGATACGCAGTATTTT.

This clone was counted a single time. This chain links TRBV4-3 with TRBJ2-4, with 12 nucleotides matching TRBD2. Germline V gene lookup returns CDR1 LGHNA and CDR2 YSLEER. The CDR3 has 17 amino acids. V lost 5 bases and J lost 2; bases outside the gene matches: 7. The CDR3 bases are TGCGCCAGCAGCTCTAGCGGGGGGGCCGTGACCAAAAACATTCAGTACTTC. Amino acid sequence: CASSSSGGAVTKNIQYF.

This clone came up a few times. J is TRBJ1-5 and V is TRBV21-1; TRBD1, the D gene given by the table, was not confirmed from the DNA. TRBV21-1 is given as a pseudogene. CDR3 length: 16 amino acids. CDR3 sequence reads: CASSKYGQPSNQPQHF. CDR3 nucleotide sequence: TGTGCCAGCAGCAAATACGGACAGCCTAGCAATCAGCCCCAGCATTTT.

The rearrangement uses TRBV5-4 and TRBJ2-1; 8 bases align to TRBD2. The V gene end was trimmed by 4 bases and the J gene end by 7 bases; junction bases not matched to a gene: 7. Germline assignment: CDR1 SGHNT and CDR2 YYREEE (reference sequence). The CDR3 is 14 amino acids. In DNA, the CDR3 is TGTGCCAGCAGCCCCCCGGGGGGGCGAAATGAGCAGTTCTTC. Translating gives CASSPPGGRNEQFF.

This chain connects TRBV28 to TRBJ1-5; TRBD1 aligns across 7 bases. The germline gives CDR1 MDHEN, CDR2 SYDVKM. Trimming removed 4 bases from V and 1 base from J; junction bases left unmatched: 4. CDR3 length: 15 residues. The CDR3 nucleotides are TGTGCCAGCAGTTACAGGGGCTTAAGCAATCAGCCCCAGCATTTT. Translation gives CASSYRGLSNQPQHF.

The chain has TRBV2 and TRBJ1-1; D remains ambiguous. CDR3 length: 14 amino acids. Trimming shortened V by 6 bases and J by 0 bases, and 11 bases separated the two germline ends. Germline-derived CDR1 and CDR2 are SNHLY and FYNNEI. The chain's CDR3 is CASSVRNMNTEAFF. CDR3 bases: TGTGCCAGCAGCGTCAGAAATATGAACACTGAAGCTTTCTTT.

This chain connects TRBV5-1 to TRBJ2-5; TRBD2 might be the D (5 bases). Germline V lookup: CDR1 SGHRS, CDR2 YFSETQ. Trimming took off 0 bases at V and 3 bases at J, with 15 bases between the two ends. This CDR3 is built from 16 residues. This chain's CDR3 is CASSLDAAAREETQYF. Written as DNA, the CDR3 is TGCGCCAGCAGCTTGGATGCTGCGGCGCGGGAAGAGACCCAGTACTTC.

The chain carries TRBV28 and TRBJ2-1, with 7 positions matching TRBD1. J was trimmed by 5 bases and V by 7 bases; bases with no gene match: 8. The CDR3 has 14 residues. CDR1 and CDR2 (germline): MDHEN, SYDVKM. The CDR3 coding sequence is TGTGCCAGCACCTTCCGGGACAGAGACAATGAGCAGTTCTTC. It specifies CASTFRDRDNEQFF.